The clone carrying this T cell receptor beta chain was counted between two and nine times. Its antigen remains unidentified. The data are from a study of beta chain features in type 1 diabetes. Study conclusions and caveats: A potential influence of HLA type upon TCRB rearrangement remained unresolved herein. The study found moderately but significantly shorter TCRB CDR3s in all four CD4+ subsets of Type 1 diabetes patients.

The CDR3 loop spans 15 amino acids. CDR1 SGHRS and CDR2 YFSETQ come from the germline V gene. The V and J ends lost 4 bases and 2 bases respectively, with 15 bases between them. Researchers reported sorting CD4+ naive, central memory, regulatory and stem cell-like memory cells via CD45RO/CCR7/CD25/CD127/CD95/CD27. Sequenced material consisted of expressed TCRB transcripts (all of the isolated RNA was reverse transcribed). Clones were read by immunoSEQ multiplex PCR, and TCRdb kept only the in-frame ones, dropping some. The sample records 150,000 to 190,000 clones, around 8% being singletons. The clonotype originates from a man younger than 30 in good health. The chain carries TRBV5-1 and TRBJ1-1; tentatively, D is TRBD1 (5 bases). The source material was central memory CD4+ T cells from blood. The CDR3 bases are TGCGCCAGCAGCACTGAGGGGAGGAAAAACACTGAAGCTTTCTTT. Protein: CASSTEGRKNTEAFF.